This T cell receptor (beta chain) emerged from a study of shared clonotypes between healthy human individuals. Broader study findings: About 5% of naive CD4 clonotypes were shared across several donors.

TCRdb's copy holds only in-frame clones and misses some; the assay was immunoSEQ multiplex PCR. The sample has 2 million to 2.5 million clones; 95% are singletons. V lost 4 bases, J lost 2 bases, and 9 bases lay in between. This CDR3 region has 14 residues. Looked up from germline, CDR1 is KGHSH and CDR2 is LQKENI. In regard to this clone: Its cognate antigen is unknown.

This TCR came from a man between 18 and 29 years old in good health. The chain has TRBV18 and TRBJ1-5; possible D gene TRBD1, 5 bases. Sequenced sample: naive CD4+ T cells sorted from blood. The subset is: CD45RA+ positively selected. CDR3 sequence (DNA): TGTGCCAGCTCACAGGACATGCGCAATCAGCCCCAGCATTTT. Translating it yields CASSQDMRNQPQHF.